What follows are 2 T cell receptor beta chains derived from one specimen sequenced in a study of CD8 T cells in ankylosing spondylitis. Findings and caveats of the study: Typical of ankylosing spondylitis blood, it appeared, was a TCR beta motif of 7 or 8 highly homologous variants.

Antigens of these TCRs are unknown. TCRdb reprocessed the 5' RACE reads via MiXCR and lists one record per CDR3 protein. The sample has 750,000 to 850,000 distinct CDR3 sequences; approximately 10% are singletons. The specimen was blood, either unsorted or a sorted T cell fraction (not recorded which). These TCRs come from a male donor with ankylosing spondylitis.

This clonotype was picked up many times. The chain carries TRBV6-1 and TRBJ1-2; 8 bases match TRBD1. This CDR3 spans 16 amino acids. Per the germline V gene, CDR1 is MNHNS and CDR2 is SASEGT. V shed 6 bases and J 3 bases; nucleotides not matched to a gene: 12. The CDR3 sequence is CASRPGRDRPDYGYTF. Here the CDR3 DNA reads TGTGCCAGCAGGCCCGGACGGGACAGGCCGGACTATGGCTACACCTTC.

In this sample, this clonotype turned up a few times. J is TRBJ1-2 and V is TRBV5-1; tentative D call: TRBD1 (5 bases). The CDR3 runs 16 residues. From germline, CDR1 is SGHRS and CDR2 YFSETQ. Trimming left V 3 bases short and J 3 bases short, with 18 bases between. CDR3 coding DNA: TGCGCCAGCAGCTCCTCTTCGGGACGGCTTGACTATGGCTACACCTTC. This encodes CASSSSSGRLDYGYTF.